Following are 23 T cell receptor beta chains from one sample sequenced in a study of Ad26.COV2.S vaccination and SARS-CoV-2 variants. The treatment denotes: around 19 received Ad26.COV2.S at low or high dose, single or two shots; roughly five received placebo; per-sample allocation not given. Repertoires come from day 63 after the first vaccine or placebo injection. Using immunoSEQ multiplex PCR, the repertoire was profiled, and TCRdb retains in-frame clones only, with some absent. The profile shows a few hundred thousand clones, around 89% of them singletons. Here the sequenced sample was peripheral blood, taken in a trial of Ad26.COV2.S vaccine versus placebo. The source is a person between 18 and 59 years old who received the Ad26.COV2.S COVID-19 vaccine or a placebo.

The V call is TRBV7-9, the J call TRBJ2-7; possibly TRBD1 or TRBD2 for D (5 bases each). V was trimmed by 3 bases and J by 0 bases, leaving 24 bases between them. The V gene's germline CDR1 is SEHNR and CDR2 FQNEAQ (reference sequence). This CDR3 has 19 residues. CDR3 loop: CASSFGRVRGPTFSYEQYF. CDR3 nucleotides: TGTGCCAGCAGCTTCGGACGCGTAAGGGGACCGACTTTCTCCTACGAGCAGTACTTC.

This chain joins TRBV19 and TRBJ1-2, with D uncertain. CDR1 and CDR2 from the germline V gene are LNHDA and SQIVND (reference sequence). The CDR3 covers 15 residues. The germline V and J ends were trimmed by 6 bases and 2 bases, with 16 bases remaining between them. CDR3 sequence: CASSLPRNTNYGYTF. In DNA, the CDR3 is TGTGCCAGTAGCCTCCCACGAAACACCAACTATGGCTACACCTTC.

The chain combines TRBV4-3 with TRBJ2-3; maybe TRBD2 (6 bases). The CDR3 length is 16 residues. V was pared by 3 bases and J by 6 bases, with 19 bases between. Germline CDR1 is LGHNA and CDR2 is YSLEER. The CDR3 here is CASSHSSRRGGDTQYF. Here the CDR3 DNA reads TGCGCCAGCAGCCACTCATCCAGGCGGGGTGGGGATACGCAGTATTTT.

The rearrangement joins TRBV28 to TRBJ2-3; TRBD1 or TRBD2 may be the D gene (5 bases each). The CDR3 contains 15 residues. CDR1 is MDHEN, CDR2 SYDVKM, per germline. Trimming took 2 bases from V and 7 from J, leaving 16 bases between them. CDR3 nucleotide sequence: TGTGCCAGCAGTTTAGGCCAGGGACGTGGGCATACGCAGTATTTT. Its translation is CASSLGQGRGHTQYF.

A single count supports this clone. This chain joins TRBV4-1 and TRBJ2-5; the D gene is possibly TRBD2 (5 bases). V was trimmed by 2 bases and J by 2 bases, leaving 15 bases between them. CDR3 length equals 16 residues. CDR1 and CDR2 (germline): MGHRA, YSYEKL. The CDR3 spells CASSQSLFGGQETQYF. As DNA, the CDR3 is TGCGCCAGCAGCCAATCCTTATTCGGCGGGCAAGAGACCCAGTACTTC.

With regard to this clone: At one end, the junction sequence differs from germline, possibly due to a read error. J is TRBJ1-6 and V is TRBV7-8; tentatively, D is TRBD1 (5 bases). Looked up from germline, CDR1 is SGHVS and CDR2 is FQNEAQ. This CDR3 has 16 residues. CDR3 protein: CASNLDWDGPNSPLHF. The CDR3 nucleotides are TGTGCCAGCAACTTAGATTGGGACGGGCCTAATTCACCCCTCCACTTT. Supplemented by reference TRBV7-8 and TRBJ1-6, the full variable domain reads GAGVSQSPRYKVAKRGQDVALRCDPISGHVSLFWYQQALGQGPEFLTYFQNEAQLDKSGLPSDRFFAERPEGSVSTLKIQRTQQEDSAVYLCASNLDWDGPNSPLHFGNGTRLTVT.

The chain recombines TRBV9 with TRBJ2-1; D may correspond to TRBD1 or TRBD2 (5 bases each). This CDR3 contains 15 residues. V was cut by 3 bases and J by 5 bases, with 15 bases left in between. CDR1 and CDR2 (germline): SGDLS, YYNGEE. CDR3 protein: CASSASGTQDNEQFF. The DNA of the CDR3 is TGTGCCAGCAGCGCATCCGGGACCCAAGACAATGAGCAGTTCTTC.

The chain is built from TRBV20-1 and TRBJ2-7; D is undetermined. The length of the CDR3 is 13 residues. CDR1 is DFQATT, CDR2 SNEGSKA, per germline (reference sequence). Trimming cost V 3 bases and J 0 bases, with 9 bases left between them. CDR3: CSASTEHSYEQYF. In DNA, the CDR3 is TGCAGTGCTAGTACGGAACACTCCTACGAGCAGTACTTC.

V and J are TRBV18 and TRBJ2-7; D assignment may be TRBD1 or TRBD2 (5 bases each). The CDR3 length is 14 residues. Germline V CDR1 and CDR2: KGHSH, LQKENI. V shed 3 bases and J shed 4 bases, with 13 bases lying between them. The chain's CDR3 is CASSPGGDGYEQYF. The DNA for the CDR3 is TGTGCCAGCTCACCGGGTGGGGACGGGTACGAGCAGTACTTC.

The table lists this clone with a count of one. The chain recombines TRBV29-1 with TRBJ2-7, with 11 bases matching TRBD1. The CDR3 contains 13 residues. Germline V gene data show CDR1 as SQVTM and CDR2 as ANQGSEA. Trimming at V came to 7 bases and at J to 3 bases, leaving 5 bases not matched to a gene. The CDR3 sequence is CSASGQGVYEQYF. CDR3 bases: TGCAGCGCCTCGGGACAGGGGGTCTACGAGCAGTACTTC.

This rearrangement joins TRBV7-2 to TRBJ2-1; D unresolved. Germline CDR1 and CDR2: SGHTA and FQGNSA. V lost 2 bases, J lost 3 bases, and 11 bases lay in between. The CDR3 consists of 15 residues. The CDR3 protein is CASSLSTASYNEQFF. The CDR3 region has the DNA TGTGCCAGCAGCTTAAGTACAGCGAGCTACAATGAGCAGTTCTTC. Full variable domain (rest looked up from reference TRBV7-2 and TRBJ2-1): GAGVSQSPSNKVTEKGKDVELRCDPISGHTALYWYRQSLGQGLEFLIYFQGNSAPDKSGLPSDRFSAERTGGSVSTLTIQRTQQEDSAVYLCASSLSTASYNEQFFGPGTRLTVL.

V gene TRBV3-1 (or the pseudogene TRBV3-2) combines with J gene TRBJ2-7, with 9 bases identical to TRBD1. With 5 bases clipped from V and 6 bases from J, the junction kept 8 bases outside the gene matches. The CDR3 consists of 14 residues. The germline CDR1 and CDR2 sequences are LGHDT and YNNKEL (reference sequence). The DNA for the CDR3 is TGTGCCAGCAGCACCAGGACAGGGGTTGGCGAGCAGTACTTC. It specifies CASSTRTGVGEQYF.

The sample holds one count of this clone. V is TRBV28 and J is TRBJ2-5, with 8 bases fitting TRBD2. The CDR3 extends over 16 amino acids. V trimming: 4 bases; J trimming: 5 bases; junction bases outside the gene matches: 12. From germline, CDR1 is MDHEN and CDR2 SYDVKM. The CDR3 region has the DNA TGTGCCAGCAGTTCCTCCGGGACTAGATTGGGGGAGACCCAGTACTTC. Amino acids: CASSSSGTRLGETQYF.

This clone was detected once. Distinct nucleotide sequences in the sample also encode this CDR3. The V and J genes are TRBV28 and TRBJ2-3; D not resolved. This CDR3 region has 13 residues. The V end lost 8 bases, the J end lost 0 bases, and 9 bases lay between the germline ends. In germline, CDR1 is MDHEN, CDR2 SYDVKM. The CDR3 DNA is TGTGCCAGCTCCCAACCTAGCACAGATACGCAGTATTTT. Its protein is CASSQPSTDTQYF.

This chain connects TRBV7-2 to TRBJ2-1, with D perhaps TRBD2 (5 bases). Germline-derived CDR1 and CDR2 are SGHTA and FQGNSA. The CDR3 is 14 residues long. The ends were cut back, 5 bases at V and 5 bases at J, with 13 bases in the middle. In DNA form, the CDR3 reads TGTGCCAGCAGCCCAAGGGCGGGTGACAATGAGCAGTTCTTC. Translated: CASSPRAGDNEQFF.

The chain has TRBV24-1 and TRBJ2-3; 7 positions match TRBD1. The CDR3 is made up of 15 amino acids. CDR1 and CDR2 from the germline V gene are KGHDR and SFDVKD. Trimming cost V 5 bases and J 5 bases; bases outside gene matches: 9. This CDR3 reads CATSAPTQGIDTQYF. DNA of the CDR3: TGTGCCACCAGTGCTCCTACACAGGGGATAGATACGCAGTATTTT.

The genes are TRBV11-2 and TRBJ2-5; D gene unclear. V lost 5 bases, J lost 1 base, and 14 bases lay in between. This CDR3 has 15 amino acids. Germline CDR1 and CDR2: SGHAT and FQNNGV. CDR3 region: CASSPRQAFQETQYF. The DNA of the CDR3 is TGTGCCAGCAGCCCCCGGCAGGCCTTCCAAGAGACCCAGTACTTC. The full variable domain, its missing parts supplied by reference TRBV11-2 and TRBJ2-5, is EAGVAQSPRYKIIEKRQSVAFWCNPISGHATLYWYQQILGQGPKLLIQFQNNGVVDDSQLPKDRFSAERLKGVDSTLKIQPAKLEDSAVYLCASSPRQAFQETQYFGPGTRLLVL.

V usage is TRBV18 and J usage is TRBJ2-7; 8 nucleotides agree with TRBD1. With 3 bases clipped from V and 5 bases from J, the junction kept 6 bases outside the gene matches. CDR1 is KGHSH, CDR2 LQKENI, per germline. The CDR3 length is 14 residues. CDR3 residues: CASSPETGVNEQYF. The DNA for the CDR3 is TGTGCCAGCTCACCGGAGACAGGGGTCAACGAGCAGTACTTC. The whole variable domain, remainder taken from reference TRBV18 and TRBJ2-7, is NAGVMQNPRHLVRRRGQEARLRCSPMKGHSHVYWYRQLPEEGLKFMVYLQKENIIDESGMPKERFSAEFPKEGPSILRIQQVVRGDSAAYFCASSPETGVNEQYFGPGTRLTVT.

This rearrangement joins TRBV6-8 to TRBJ1-3; 8 bases line up with TRBD1. CDR1 and CDR2 from the germline V gene are MNHGY and SAAAGT. V dropped 4 bases and J dropped 4; count of bases not matched to a gene: 9. This CDR3 contains 16 residues. The CDR3: CASSSETGETGNTIYF. The DNA of the CDR3 is TGTGCCAGCAGTTCGGAGACAGGGGAGACCGGAAACACCATATATTTT.

The V call is TRBV19, the J call TRBJ2-2; D is possibly TRBD1 or TRBD2 (5 bases each). V lost 1 base and J 5 bases, leaving 11 bases between the germline ends. In germline, CDR1 is LNHDA, CDR2 SQIVND (reference sequence). This CDR3 is 15 amino acids long. CDR3 sequence (DNA): TGTGCCAGTAGTATAGTTTTGTGGGGGACCGGGGAGCTGTTTTTT. Its protein is CASSIVLWGTGELFF.

The J gene is TRBJ2-3, the V gene TRBV11-2, with no clear D. V was trimmed by 3 bases and J by 0 bases, leaving 10 bases between them. The CDR3 has 15 residues. CDR1 and CDR2 from the germline V gene are SGHAT and FQNNGV. The CDR3 here is CASSFGQVSTDTQYF. CDR3 bases: TGTGCCAGCAGCTTTGGGCAGGTCAGCACAGATACGCAGTATTTT.

This sequence joins TRBV28 and TRBJ1-3; D might be TRBD1 (6 bases). Germline assignment: CDR1 MDHEN and CDR2 SYDVKM. V was trimmed by 2 bases and J by 0 bases, leaving 8 bases between them. The CDR3 contains 15 residues. In DNA, the CDR3 is TGTGCCAGCAGTTTAATGACAGGCTCTGGAAACACCATATATTTT. This translates into CASSLMTGSGNTIYF.

V and J are TRBV21-1 and TRBJ1-1. TRBV21-1 is deemed a pseudogene. This CDR3 is built from 13 residues. CDR3 nucleotide sequence: TGTGCCCAGAACGGGAGGGGGGACACTGAAGCTTTCTTT. Translating it yields CAQNGRGDTEAFF.